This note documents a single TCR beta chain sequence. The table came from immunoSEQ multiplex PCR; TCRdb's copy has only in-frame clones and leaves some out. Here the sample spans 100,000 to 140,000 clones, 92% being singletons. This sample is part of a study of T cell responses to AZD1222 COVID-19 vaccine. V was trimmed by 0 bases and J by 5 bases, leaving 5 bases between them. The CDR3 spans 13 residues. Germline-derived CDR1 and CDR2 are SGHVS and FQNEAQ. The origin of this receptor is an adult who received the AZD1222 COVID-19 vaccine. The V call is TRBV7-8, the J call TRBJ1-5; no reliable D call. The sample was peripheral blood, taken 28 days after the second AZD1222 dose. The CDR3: CASSLAQDQPQHF. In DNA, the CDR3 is TGTGCCAGCAGCTTAGCGCAAGATCAGCCCCAGCATTTT.